This TCR beta chain appears in the sequencing data of a study of brain T cells in children with intractable seizures (dated by TCRdb to 2020 to 2023). Broadly, across the study: As a first screen for immune gene transcripts, resected brain tissue from about 53 pediatric epilepsy surgery cases was run on a NanoString immunology panel. Eight of the 12 selected surgery cases also had pre-surgery blood sequenced, which left four cases with brain tissue only.

On this clone: Its antigen has not been determined. No qualities accompany the bases; no much larger clone lies one base away.

In the paper's terms, the time point label means: resected brain tissue, or blood drawn just prior to surgery. The surgery cases showing the highest brain T cell transcript signatures were chosen for TCR beta chain sequencing of brain tissue and, when available, of blood. Prior to surgery, the patients had been treated with at least one anti-epileptic drug. The TCR-sequenced patients were children whose drug-resistant epilepsy was caused by tuberous sclerosis complex, focal cortical dysplasia, Rasmussen encephalitis or hemimegalencephaly. Blood samples were drawn just before the epilepsy surgery. Bulk genomic DNA was isolated from unsorted brain tissue and whole blood using the Monarch genomic DNA purification kit. From its cysteine to its phenylalanine, the CDR3 spans 17 amino acids. Only the CDR3 portion is preserved as DNA: 51 bases, with reading frame beginning at the first base. The trim is 1 base for V and 5 bases for J, with a gap of 20 bases between the germline ends. CDR1 and CDR2 (MGHDK, SYGVNS) derive from the germline V gene.

The immunoSEQ assay was used to generate TCR beta chain sequences from genomic DNA. Per the authors' processing: CDR3 sequences that did not begin with the conserved framework cysteine at position 104 were removed by hand. To get clonality, the normalized Shannon's Diversity Index was subtracted from one, giving values from 0 (maximal diversity) to 1 (oligoclonal). To check whether a given CDR3 had different frequencies in two samples, for example brain versus blood, chi-squared comparison-of-proportions tests were used. Public clonotypes were found by searching immuneACCESS, and the VDJdb browser was used to assess similarity to known antiviral clonotypes. TCRdb obtained this table from immuneACCESS and retained in-frame rearrangements with V and J assigned. These tables miss some clones; where compared with another copy, unresolved V genes account for less than half of the shortfall, and the remainder is unexplained. For V, J and clone size, that table is used; D and trimming come from the DNA. This sample gives 110,000 or so clones in total; 94% of them show up just once. The ten biggest clones cover roughly 4% of the sample.

Paper-wide results and their limitations: The patients' HCMV serostatus was not known, and viral specificity was inferred solely from CDR3 sequence similarity. Because sequencing depth was different between pre-surgery and post-surgery blood, clones absent from the pre-surgery sample may reflect undersampling.

Recombination joined TRBV25-1 with TRBJ2-5; the D segment cannot be called with confidence. This receptor was obtained from a boy under two years old with hemimegalencephaly and intractable seizures. This specimen was peripheral blood, taken at surgery. The CDR3 region reads CASSEWNGLPLGETQYF. The sequenced DNA: TGTGCCAGCAGTGAATGGAACGGGCTGCCCCTGGGGGAGACCCAGTACTTC. The full variable domain, with segments outside the CDR3 supplied by the reference TRBV25-1 and TRBJ2-5 proteins, appears as EADIYQTPRYLVIGTGKKITLECSQTMGHDKMYWYQQDPGMELHLIHYSYGVNSTEKGDLSSESTVSRIRTEHFPLTLESARPSHTSQYLCASSEWNGLPLGETQYFGPGTRLLVL.